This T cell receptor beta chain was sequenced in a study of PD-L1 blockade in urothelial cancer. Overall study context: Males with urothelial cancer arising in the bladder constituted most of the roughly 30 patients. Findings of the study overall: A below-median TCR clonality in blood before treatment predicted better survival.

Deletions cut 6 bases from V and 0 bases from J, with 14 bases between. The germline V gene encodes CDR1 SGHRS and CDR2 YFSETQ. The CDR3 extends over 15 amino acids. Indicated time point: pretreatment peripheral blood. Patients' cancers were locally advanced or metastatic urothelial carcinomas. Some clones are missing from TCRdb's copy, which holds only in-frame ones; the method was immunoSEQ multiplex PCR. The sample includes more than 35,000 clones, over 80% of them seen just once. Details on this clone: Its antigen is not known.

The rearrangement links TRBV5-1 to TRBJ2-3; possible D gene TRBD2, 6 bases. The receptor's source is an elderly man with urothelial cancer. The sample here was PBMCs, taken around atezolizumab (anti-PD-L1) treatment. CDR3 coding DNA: TGCGCCAGCAACGGGGGAGCGACTAGCACAGATACGCAGTATTTT. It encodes CASNGGATSTDTQYF.